The 7 T cell receptor beta chains listed next were all sequenced from one sample in a study of blood T cells in healthy people across ages. Combining a sample-barcoded 5' primer with a J-beta primer mix, a second PCR ran for about 6 to 11 cycles. Using its own MiXCR run on the 5' RACE reads, TCRdb lists one record per CDR3 protein. The sample includes about 1.5 million distinct CDR3 sequences, approximately 40% of them seen just once. The sample consisted of blood. These receptors were collected from a woman aged 18-29 years in good health.

The rearrangement uses TRBV24-1 and TRBJ2-2; 7 positions match TRBD1. CDR3 length equals 14 residues. J lost 8 bases, V lost 9 bases, and 11 bases had no gene match. Germline V gene data show CDR1 as KGHDR and CDR2 as SFDVKD. The DNA for the CDR3 is TGTGCCACCCAGCGAGACAGGGATGGAGGGGAGCTGTTTTTT. This gives the protein CATQRDRDGGELFF.

This clonotype came up a few times. The chain combines TRBV20-1 with TRBJ2-1, with D possibly TRBD1 on 6 matching bases. Trimming took off 4 bases at V and 2 bases at J, with 9 bases between the two ends. Germline V CDR1 and CDR2: DFQATT, SNEGSKA (reference sequence). The CDR3 has 13 residues. CDR3 sequence (DNA): TGCAGTGCTAAAGGGGGACCCTACAATGAGCAGTTCTTC. Amino acid sequence: CSAKGGPYNEQFF.

This CDR3 is CASSRAGELTDTQYF. The CDR3, as DNA: TGTGCCAGCAGTAGAGCGGGGGAACTCACAGATACGCAGTATTTT. J is TRBJ2-3 and V is TRBV27; 8 bases match TRBD2. The V gene's germline CDR1 is MNHEY and CDR2 SMNVEV (reference sequence). With 5 bases clipped from V and 2 bases from J, the junction kept 6 bases outside the gene matches. The CDR3 runs to 15 residues.

The chain links TRBV12-3 or TRBV12-4 to TRBJ1-1; the D is unclear. V shed 6 bases and J shed 6 bases, with 14 bases lying between them. The CDR3 loop spans 13 amino acids. CDR3 in DNA: TGTGCCAGCAGGCAGATAATAGGCGCTGAAGCTTTCTTT. As protein: CASRQIIGAEAFF.

The rearrangement joins TRBV7-2 to TRBJ2-4, with unresolved D. CDR1 SGHTA and CDR2 FQGNSA come from the germline V gene. This CDR3 has 12 amino acids. V shed 4 bases and J shed 7 bases, with 8 bases lying between them. CDR3 in DNA: TGTGCCAGCAGCTGGGCCTCGAACATTCAGTACTTC. Its translation is CASSWASNIQYF.

This clonotype was found a few times. This chain uses TRBV5-1 with TRBJ2-1, with 9 bases aligning to TRBD2. Trimming removed 6 bases from V and 3 bases from J; junction bases left unmatched: 4. The CDR3 runs to 14 residues. CDR1 SGHRS and CDR2 YFSETQ come from the germline V gene. CDR3 amino acids: CASTETSGYNEQFF. The CDR3 bases are TGCGCCAGCACGGAGACTAGCGGCTACAATGAGCAGTTCTTC.

The chain links TRBV5-5 to TRBJ2-7; D is perhaps TRBD1 (6 bases). Trimming shortened V by 4 bases and J by 10 bases, and 30 bases separated the two germline ends. Germline CDR1 reads SGHKS; CDR2 reads YYEKEE (reference sequence). The CDR3 consists of 17 residues. The CDR3 spells CASSHPPDQGWQEAQYF. DNA of the CDR3: TGTGCCAGCAGCCATCCCCCTGACCAGGGGTGGCAAGAGGCCCAGTACTTC.